A selection of T cell receptor beta chains follows, all from one sample in a study of OX40 agonist ivuxolimab in advanced cancers. Measured with immunoSEQ multiplex PCR; TCRdb has only the in-frame clones, and not every one. Of roughly 41,000 clones in the sample, around 87% were seen once. This specimen was CD4+ or CD8+ T cells sorted from blood, taken in a trial of the OX40 agonist ivuxolimab. All receptors come from an adult with an advanced solid tumor such as melanoma, head and neck, liver or kidney cancer. CDR3s include the opening cysteine and the closing phenylalanine or tryptophan. D genes are given only for firm matches. Clone size is stated in some rows and not others, as once, few, many or a class when expanded.

D: TRBD1
V: TRBV2
size: -
J: TRBJ2-3
CDR3: CASSAGTGETDTQYF
DNA: TGTGCCAGCAGTGCCGGGACAGGGGAAACAGATACGCAGTATTTT

D: -
V: TRBV6-5
size: -
J: TRBJ2-3
CDR3: CASSYGSTSTDTQYF
DNA: TGTGCCAGCAGTTACGGCTCTACTAGCACAGATACGCAGTATTTT

D: TRBD2
V: TRBV25-1
size: -
J: TRBJ2-1
CDR3: CASSDGLADEQFF
DNA: TGTGCCAGCAGTGACGGACTAGCCGATGAGCAGTTCTTC

D: -
V: TRBV6-1
size: -
J: TRBJ1-2
CDR3: CASQGEGPYGYTF
DNA: TGTGCCAGCCAAGGGGAAGGGCCCTATGGCTACACCTTC

D: -
V: TRBV7-9
size: -
J: TRBJ1-1
CDR3: CASTRVPDTEAFF
DNA: TGTGCCAGCACAAGGGTTCCGGACACTGAAGCTTTCTTT

D: TRBD2
V: TRBV5-1
size: -
J: TRBJ2-1
CDR3: CASSLGLLAGGINEQFF
DNA: TGCGCCAGCAGCTTGGGATTACTAGCGGGGGGTATTAATGAGCAGTTCTTC

D: -
V: TRBV11-1
size: -
J: TRBJ2-7
CDR3: CASRDARGSYEQYF
DNA: TGTGCCAGCAGGGACGCTCGGGGTTCCTACGAGCAGTACTTC

D: -
V: TRBV9
size: -
J: TRBJ1-4
CDR3: CASSVGPTNEKLFF
DNA: TGTGCCAGCAGCGTAGGACCAACTAATGAAAAACTGTTTTTT

D: TRBD2
V: TRBV18
size: -
J: TRBJ2-5
CDR3: CASSPRTSGGTQETQYF
DNA: TGTGCCAGCTCACCAAGGACTAGCGGGGGGACCCAAGAGACCCAGTACTTC

D: -
V: TRBV4-1
size: -
J: TRBJ2-7
CDR3: CASSQDLVVEPEQYF
DNA: TGCGCCAGCAGCCAAGATTTGGTGGTTGAACCCGAGCAGTACTTC

D: -
V: TRBV7-3
size: -
J: TRBJ2-1
CDR3: CASSLTSLNEQFF
DNA: TGTGCCAGCAGCCTAACTAGCCTCAATGAGCAGTTCTTC

D: TRBD2
V: TRBV19
size: once
J: TRBJ2-1
CDR3: CASIPGTSAYNEQFF
DNA: TGTGCCAGCATACCCGGGACTAGCGCCTACAATGAGCAGTTCTTC

D: TRBD1
V: TRBV6-1
size: -
J: TRBJ1-2
CDR3: CASRNRDRARGYTF
DNA: TGTGCCAGCAGAAACCGGGACAGGGCGCGCGGCTACACCTTC

D: -
V: TRBV5-1
size: -
J: TRBJ1-1
CDR3: CASTTASGQHTEAFF
DNA: TGCGCCAGCACCACCGCTTCAGGACAGCACACTGAAGCTTTCTTT

D: -
V: TRBV5-4
size: -
J: TRBJ1-1
CDR3: CASSLISKPEAFF
DNA: TGTGCCAGCAGCTTGATAAGTAAACCGGAAGCTTTCTTT

D: -
V: TRBV19
size: -
J: TRBJ1-2
CDR3: CASSWSNYGYTF
DNA: TGTGCCAGTAGCTGGTCTAACTATGGCTACACCTTC

D: TRBD2
V: TRBV10-2
size: -
J: TRBJ2-1
CDR3: CASRRGTRGGSYNEQFF
DNA: TGCGCCAGCAGGCGGGGCACTCGGGGGGGCTCCTACAATGAGCAGTTCTTC

D: -
V: TRBV7-2
size: once
J: TRBJ1-5
CDR3: CASSLAGDQPQHF
DNA: TGTGCCAGCAGCTTAGCTGGGGACCAGCCCCAGCATTTT

D: -
V: TRBV4-1
size: -
J: TRBJ1-2
CDR3: CASTRDRNYGYTF
DNA: TGCGCCAGCACCCGGGACCGCAACTATGGCTACACCTTC

D: TRBD1
V: TRBV11-2
size: -
J: TRBJ1-2
CDR3: CASSPAPGTGRSYGYTF
DNA: TGTGCCAGCAGCCCCGCCCCGGGGACAGGGCGCTCCTATGGCTACACCTTC

D: -
V: TRBV27
size: -
J: TRBJ2-3
CDR3: CASSSQPRGTDTQYF
DNA: TGTGCCAGCAGTTCACAGCCCCGCGGCACAGATACGCAGTATTTT

D: -
V: TRBV9
size: -
J: TRBJ2-1
CDR3: CASSKRAQGNEQFF
DNA: TGTGCCAGCAGCAAGCGGGCGCAAGGGAATGAGCAGTTCTTC

D: -
V: TRBV6-1
size: -
J: TRBJ1-1
CDR3: CASSSPGGTEAFF
DNA: TGTGCCAGCAGCAGTCCCGGGGGGACTGAAGCTTTCTTT

D: -
V: TRBV5-1
size: -
J: TRBJ1-2
CDR3: CASSSDLRGYTF
DNA: TGCGCCAGCAGCAGCGACTTGCGGGGCTACACCTTC

D: -
V: TRBV7-2
size: -
J: TRBJ2-7
CDR3: CASRQGYEQYF
DNA: TGTGCCAGCAGACAGGGATACGAGCAGTACTTC

D: -
V: TRBV5-1
size: -
J: TRBJ2-1
CDR3: CASSSWGVSYNEQFF
DNA: TGCGCCAGCAGCTCGTGGGGAGTCTCCTACAATGAGCAGTTCTTC

D: -
V: TRBV25-1
size: -
J: TRBJ2-7
CDR3: CASSAPGNRAYEQYF
DNA: TGTGCCAGCAGTGCCCCGGGGAATCGGGCATACGAGCAGTACTTC

D: -
V: TRBV27
size: -
J: TRBJ1-1
CDR3: CASSLSILGTEAFF
DNA: TGTGCCAGCAGTTTATCGATATTGGGGACTGAAGCTTTCTTT

D: -
V: TRBV30
size: -
J: TRBJ1-3
CDR3: CAWRVTGNQRGNTIYF
DNA: TGTGCCTGGAGGGTAACAGGGAACCAACGTGGAAACACCATATATTTT

D: -
V: TRBV6-1
size: -
J: TRBJ1-5
CDR3: CASILGPNQPQHF
DNA: TGTGCCAGCATTCTGGGGCCGAATCAGCCCCAGCATTTT

D: -
V: TRBV5-1
size: few
J: TRBJ2-2
CDR3: CASSLGSTGELFF
DNA: TGCGCCAGCAGCTTGGGGTCCACCGGGGAGCTGTTTTTT

D: -
V: TRBV7-6
size: -
J: TRBJ2-7
CDR3: CASSLAPSLAPEQYF
DNA: TGTGCCAGCAGCTTAGCGCCATCACTAGCTCCCGAGCAGTACTTC

D: -
V: TRBV4-2
size: once
J: TRBJ1-2
CDR3: CASSLGQGADYGYTF
DNA: TGTGCCAGCAGCCTGGGACAAGGGGCAGACTATGGCTACACCTTC

D: -
V: TRBV2
size: -
J: TRBJ2-7
CDR3: CASSTGTRGDEQYF
DNA: TGTGCCAGCAGTACCGGGACCCGAGGCGACGAGCAGTACTTC

D: -
V: TRBV19
size: -
J: TRBJ2-4
CDR3: CASSIGTEGKNIQYF
DNA: TGTGCCAGTAGTATAGGAACGGAGGGCAAAAACATTCAGTACTTC

D: TRBD1
V: TRBV10-1
size: -
J: TRBJ1-5
CDR3: CASSEPGTGAQPQHF
DNA: TGCGCCAGCAGTGAACCCGGGACAGGAGCTCAGCCCCAGCATTTT